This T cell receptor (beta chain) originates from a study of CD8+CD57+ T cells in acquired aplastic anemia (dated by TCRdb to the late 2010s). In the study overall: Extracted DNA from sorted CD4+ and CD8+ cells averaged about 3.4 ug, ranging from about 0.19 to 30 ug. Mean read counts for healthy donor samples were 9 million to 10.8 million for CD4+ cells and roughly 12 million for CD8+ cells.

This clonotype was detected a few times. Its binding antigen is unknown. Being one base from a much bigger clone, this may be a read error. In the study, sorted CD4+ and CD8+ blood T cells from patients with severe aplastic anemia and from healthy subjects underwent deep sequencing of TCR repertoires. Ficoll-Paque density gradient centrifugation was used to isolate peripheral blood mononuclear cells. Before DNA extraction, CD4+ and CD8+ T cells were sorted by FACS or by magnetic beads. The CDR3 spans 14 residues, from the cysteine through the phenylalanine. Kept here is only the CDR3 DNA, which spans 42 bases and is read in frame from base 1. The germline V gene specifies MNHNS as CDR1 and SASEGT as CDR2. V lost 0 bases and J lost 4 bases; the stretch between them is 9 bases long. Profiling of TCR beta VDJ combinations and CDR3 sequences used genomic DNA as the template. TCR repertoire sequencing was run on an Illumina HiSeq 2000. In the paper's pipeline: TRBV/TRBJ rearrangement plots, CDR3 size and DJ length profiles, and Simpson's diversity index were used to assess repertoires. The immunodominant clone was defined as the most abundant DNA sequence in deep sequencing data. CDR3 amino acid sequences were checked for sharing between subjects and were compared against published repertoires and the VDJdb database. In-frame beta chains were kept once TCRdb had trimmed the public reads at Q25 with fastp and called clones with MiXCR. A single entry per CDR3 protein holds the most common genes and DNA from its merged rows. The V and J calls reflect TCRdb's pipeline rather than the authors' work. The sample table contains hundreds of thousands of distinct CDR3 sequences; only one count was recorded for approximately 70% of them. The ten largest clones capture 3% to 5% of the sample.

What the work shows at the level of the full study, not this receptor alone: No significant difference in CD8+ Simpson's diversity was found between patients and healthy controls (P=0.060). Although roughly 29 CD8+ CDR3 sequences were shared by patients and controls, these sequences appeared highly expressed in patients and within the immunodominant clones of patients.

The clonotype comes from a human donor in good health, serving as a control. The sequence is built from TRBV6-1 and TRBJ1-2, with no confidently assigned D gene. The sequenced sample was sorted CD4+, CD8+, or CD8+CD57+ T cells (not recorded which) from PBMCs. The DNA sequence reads TGTGCCAGCAGTGAAGCGCGGGCTAGCTATGGCTACACCTTC. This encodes CASSEARASYGYTF.